A single sample gave rise to the 2 T cell receptor beta chains below, sequenced in a study of T cell responses to AZD1222 COVID-19 vaccine. The protocol was immunoSEQ multiplex PCR, while the TCRdb copy is restricted to in-frame clones and leaves out a portion. The repertoire has under 130,000 clones, around 76% of them found once; the top ten carry more than 4.5%. The sequenced sample was peripheral blood, obtained on day 0 of AZD1222 vaccination. These receptors came from an adult in good health.

V is TRBV7-2 and J is TRBJ1-4, with D unresolved. Looked up from germline, CDR1 is SGHTA and CDR2 is FQGNSA. The CDR3 is made up of 15 amino acids. V was clipped by 5 bases and J by 5 bases, with 15 bases between them. The CDR3 sequence is CASSPAGVGNEKLFF. As DNA, the CDR3 is TGTGCCAGCAGCCCGGCCGGGGTGGGGAATGAAAAACTGTTTTTT.

The J gene is TRBJ2-3, the V gene TRBV6-2 or TRBV6-3; the match to TRBD2 covers 9 bases. Germline lookup yields CDR1 MNHEY and CDR2 SVGEGT. Trimming at V came to 6 bases and at J to 3 bases, leaving 4 bases not matched to a gene. The CDR3 runs 14 residues. This CDR3 is CASSIGLATDTQYF. As DNA, the CDR3 is TGTGCCAGCAGCATAGGACTAGCGACAGATACGCAGTATTTT.